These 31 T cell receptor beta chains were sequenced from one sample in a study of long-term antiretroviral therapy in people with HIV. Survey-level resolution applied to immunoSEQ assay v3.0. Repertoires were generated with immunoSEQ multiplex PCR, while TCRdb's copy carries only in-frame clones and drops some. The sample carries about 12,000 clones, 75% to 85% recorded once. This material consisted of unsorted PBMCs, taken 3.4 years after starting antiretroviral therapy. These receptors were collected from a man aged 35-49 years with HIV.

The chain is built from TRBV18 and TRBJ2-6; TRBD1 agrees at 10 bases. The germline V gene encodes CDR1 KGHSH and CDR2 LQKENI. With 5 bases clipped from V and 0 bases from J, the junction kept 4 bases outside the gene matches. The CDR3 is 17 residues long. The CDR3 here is CASSGQGVPSGANVLTF. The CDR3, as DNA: TGTGCCAGCTCAGGACAGGGGGTTCCCTCTGGGGCCAACGTCCTGACTTTC.

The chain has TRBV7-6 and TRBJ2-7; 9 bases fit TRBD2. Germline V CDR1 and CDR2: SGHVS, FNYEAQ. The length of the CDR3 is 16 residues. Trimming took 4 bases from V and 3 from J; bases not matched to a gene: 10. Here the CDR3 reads CASSSRGAGGVYEQYF. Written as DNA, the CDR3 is TGTGCCAGCAGCTCCCGGGGGGCGGGAGGGGTCTACGAGCAGTACTTC.

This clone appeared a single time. The CDR3 here is CASSIGGSQGTGELFF. The CDR3 bases are TGTGCCAGTAGTATAGGTGGGAGCCAAGGGACCGGGGAGCTGTTTTTT. This chain connects TRBV19 to TRBJ2-2; D may be TRBD2 (5 bases). This CDR3 comprises 16 residues. Germline lookup yields CDR1 LNHDA and CDR2 SQIVND (reference sequence). V was clipped by 1 base and J by 5 bases, with 14 bases between them.

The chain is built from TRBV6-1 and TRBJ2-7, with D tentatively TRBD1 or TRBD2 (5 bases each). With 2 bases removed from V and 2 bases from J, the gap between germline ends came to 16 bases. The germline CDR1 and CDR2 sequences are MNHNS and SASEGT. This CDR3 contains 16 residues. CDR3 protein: CASSERVRGTPYEQYF. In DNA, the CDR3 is TGTGCCAGCAGTGAAAGGGTCCGGGGCACCCCCTACGAGCAGTACTTC.

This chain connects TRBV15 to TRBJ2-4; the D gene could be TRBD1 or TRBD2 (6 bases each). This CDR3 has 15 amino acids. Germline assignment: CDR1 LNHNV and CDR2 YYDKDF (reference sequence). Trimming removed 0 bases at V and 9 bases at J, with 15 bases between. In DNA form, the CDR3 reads TGTGCCACCAGCAGAGATAGGGCAGGAGGGGGCATTCAGTACTTC. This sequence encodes CATSRDRAGGGIQYF.

CDR3 coding DNA: TGTGCCAGCAGTCCCGGGACTGATCACTACGAGCAGTACTTC. This codes for CASSPGTDHYEQYF. The chain employs TRBV28 and TRBJ2-7, with a tentative D call TRBD2 (6 bases). Germline lookup yields CDR1 MDHEN and CDR2 SYDVKM. This CDR3 has 14 amino acids. Trimming shortened V by 5 bases and J by 3 bases, and 14 bases separated the two germline ends.

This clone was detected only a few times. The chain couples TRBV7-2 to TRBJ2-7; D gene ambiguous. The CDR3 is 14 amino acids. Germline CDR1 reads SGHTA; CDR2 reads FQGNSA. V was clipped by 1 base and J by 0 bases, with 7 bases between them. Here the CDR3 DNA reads TGTGCCAGCAGCTTAGGGCTGAGCTCCTACGAGCAGTACTTC. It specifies CASSLGLSSYEQYF.

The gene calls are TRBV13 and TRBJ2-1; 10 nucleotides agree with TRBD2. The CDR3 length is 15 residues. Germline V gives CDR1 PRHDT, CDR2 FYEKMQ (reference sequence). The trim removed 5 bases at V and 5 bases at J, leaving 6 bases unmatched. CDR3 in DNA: TGTGCCAGCAGCCGCGGACTAGCGGTAGACAATGAGCAGTTCTTC. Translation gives CASSRGLAVDNEQFF.

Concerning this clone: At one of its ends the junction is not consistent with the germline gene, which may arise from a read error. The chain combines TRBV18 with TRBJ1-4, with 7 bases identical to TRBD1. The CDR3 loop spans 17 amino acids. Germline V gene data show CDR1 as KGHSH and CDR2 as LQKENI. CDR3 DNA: TGTGCCAGCTCACCACTTACGATTACGACAGGGAATGAGAAACTGTTTTTT. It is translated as CASSPLTITTGNEKLFF.

The CDR3 sequence is CASSLVGQGETQYF. The CDR3 DNA reads TGCGCCAGCAGCTTAGTGGGACAGGGAGAGACCCAGTACTTC. The V and J genes are TRBV5-1 and TRBJ2-5; 9 bases are a match to TRBD1. J was trimmed by 4 bases and V by 2 bases; bases with no gene match: 3. Germline V gene sequence: CDR1 SGHRS, CDR2 YFSETQ. CDR3 length: 14 amino acids.

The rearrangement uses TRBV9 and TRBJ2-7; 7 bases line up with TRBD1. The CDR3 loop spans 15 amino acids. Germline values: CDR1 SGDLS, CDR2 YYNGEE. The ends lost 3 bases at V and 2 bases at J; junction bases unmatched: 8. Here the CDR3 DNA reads TGTGCCAGCAGCGCCCAGGGGGTTAACACCTACGAGCAGTACTTC. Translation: CASSAQGVNTYEQYF.

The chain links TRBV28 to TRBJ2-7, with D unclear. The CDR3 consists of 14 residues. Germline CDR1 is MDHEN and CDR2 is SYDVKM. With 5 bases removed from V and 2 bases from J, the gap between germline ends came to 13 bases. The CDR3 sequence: CASSKGLQPYEQYF. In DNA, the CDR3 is TGTGCCAGCAGTAAGGGTCTCCAACCCTACGAGCAGTACTTC.

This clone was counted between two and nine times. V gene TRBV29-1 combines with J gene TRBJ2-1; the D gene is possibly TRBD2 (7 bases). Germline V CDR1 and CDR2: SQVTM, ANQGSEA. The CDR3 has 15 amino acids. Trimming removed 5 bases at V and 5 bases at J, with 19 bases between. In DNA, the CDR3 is TGCAGCGTTTGGGGGGGCGCTAGAAGGGACAATGAGCAGTTCTTC. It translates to CSVWGGARRDNEQFF.

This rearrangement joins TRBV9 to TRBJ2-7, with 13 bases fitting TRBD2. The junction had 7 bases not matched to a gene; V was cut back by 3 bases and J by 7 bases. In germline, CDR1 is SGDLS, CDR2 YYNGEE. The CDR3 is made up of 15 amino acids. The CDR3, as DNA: TGTGCCAGCAGCGACACTAGCGGGAGGGCGCGGGAGCAGTACTTC. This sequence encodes CASSDTSGRAREQYF.

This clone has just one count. CDR3: CASSKVVGGRAGANVLTF. The CDR3 coding sequence is TGTGCCAGCAGTAAGGTCGTTGGGGGTCGGGCTGGGGCCAACGTCCTGACTTTC. The V gene is TRBV7-3, the J gene TRBJ2-6; D possibly matches TRBD1 or TRBD2 (5 bases each). Germline V lookup: CDR1 SGHTA, CDR2 FQGTGA. Trimming left V 6 bases short and J 2 bases short, with 20 bases between. This CDR3 has 18 residues.

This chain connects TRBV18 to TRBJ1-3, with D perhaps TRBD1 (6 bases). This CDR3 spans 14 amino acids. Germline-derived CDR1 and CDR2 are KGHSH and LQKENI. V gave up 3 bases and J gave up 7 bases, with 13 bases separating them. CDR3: CASSPRGAVNTIYF. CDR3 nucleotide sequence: TGTGCCAGCTCACCCAGGGGAGCAGTTAACACCATATATTTT.

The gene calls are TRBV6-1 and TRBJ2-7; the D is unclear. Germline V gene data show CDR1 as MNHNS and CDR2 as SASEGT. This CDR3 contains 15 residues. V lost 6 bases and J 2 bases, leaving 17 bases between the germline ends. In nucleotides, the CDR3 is TGTGCCAGCAGGCTCGAGAGCGCAACTGCCTACGAGCAGTACTTC. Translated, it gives CASRLESATAYEQYF.

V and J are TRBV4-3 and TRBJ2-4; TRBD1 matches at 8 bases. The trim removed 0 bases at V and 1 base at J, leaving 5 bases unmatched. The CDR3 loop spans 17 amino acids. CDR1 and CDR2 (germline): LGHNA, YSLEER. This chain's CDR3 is CASSQDRGQWAKNIQYF. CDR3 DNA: TGCGCCAGCAGCCAAGACAGGGGGCAGTGGGCCAAAAACATTCAGTACTTC.

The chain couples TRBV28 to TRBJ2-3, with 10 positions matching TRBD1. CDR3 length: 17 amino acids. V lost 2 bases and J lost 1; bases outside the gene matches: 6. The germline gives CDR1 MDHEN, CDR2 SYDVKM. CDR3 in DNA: TGTGCCAGCAGTTTACCAGACAGGGGGCGCGGCACAGATACGCAGTATTTT. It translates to CASSLPDRGRGTDTQYF.

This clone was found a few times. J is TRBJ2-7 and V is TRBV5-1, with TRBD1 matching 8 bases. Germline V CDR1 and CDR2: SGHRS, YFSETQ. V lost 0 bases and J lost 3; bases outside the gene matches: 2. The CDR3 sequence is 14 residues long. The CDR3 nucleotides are TGCGCCAGCAGCTTGGGGACAGGGTTCTACGAGCAGTACTTC. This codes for CASSLGTGFYEQYF.

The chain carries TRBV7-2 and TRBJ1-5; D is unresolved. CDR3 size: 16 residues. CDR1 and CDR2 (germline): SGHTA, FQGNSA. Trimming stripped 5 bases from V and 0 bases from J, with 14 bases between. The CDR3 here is CASSPHSGHSNQPQHF. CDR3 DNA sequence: TGTGCCAGCAGCCCTCATAGTGGGCATAGCAATCAGCCCCAGCATTTT.

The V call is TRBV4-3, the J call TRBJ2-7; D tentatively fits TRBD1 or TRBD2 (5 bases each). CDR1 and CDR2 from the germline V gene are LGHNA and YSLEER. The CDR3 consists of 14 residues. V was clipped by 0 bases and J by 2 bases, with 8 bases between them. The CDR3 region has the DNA TGCGCCAGCAGCCAAGAATTGGGGGCCTACGAGCAGTACTTC. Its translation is CASSQELGAYEQYF.

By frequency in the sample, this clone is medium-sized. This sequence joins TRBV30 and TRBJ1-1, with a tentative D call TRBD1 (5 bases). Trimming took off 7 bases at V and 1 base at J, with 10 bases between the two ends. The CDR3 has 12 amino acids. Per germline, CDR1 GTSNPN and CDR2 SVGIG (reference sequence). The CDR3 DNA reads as TGTGCCTCAAGGACATCGAACACTGAAGCTTTCTTT. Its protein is CASRTSNTEAFF.

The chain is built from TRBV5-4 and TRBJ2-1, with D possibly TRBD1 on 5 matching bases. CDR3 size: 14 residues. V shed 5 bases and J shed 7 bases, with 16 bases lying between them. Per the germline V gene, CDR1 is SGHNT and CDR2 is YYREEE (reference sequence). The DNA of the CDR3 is TGTGCCAGCAGTGGGGCAGGGTCCCGGAATGAGCAGTTCTTC. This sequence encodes CASSGAGSRNEQFF. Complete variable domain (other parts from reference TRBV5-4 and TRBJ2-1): ETGVTQSPTHLIKTRGQQVTLRCSSQSGHNTVSWYQQALGQGPQFIFQYYREEENGRGNFPPRFSGLQFPNYSSELNVNALELDDSALYLCASSGAGSRNEQFFGPGTRLTVL.

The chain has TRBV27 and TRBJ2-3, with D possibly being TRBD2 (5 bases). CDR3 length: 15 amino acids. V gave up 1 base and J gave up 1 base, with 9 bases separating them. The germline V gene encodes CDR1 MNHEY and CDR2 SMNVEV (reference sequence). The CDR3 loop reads CASSLFARGTDTQYF. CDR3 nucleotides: TGTGCCAGCAGTTTATTTGCGAGGGGCACAGATACGCAGTATTTT.

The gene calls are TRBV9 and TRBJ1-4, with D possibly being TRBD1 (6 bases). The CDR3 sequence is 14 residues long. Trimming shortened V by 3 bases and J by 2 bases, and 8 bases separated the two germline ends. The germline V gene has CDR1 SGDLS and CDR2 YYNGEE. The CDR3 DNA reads TGTGCCAGCAGCGGGGGGGCGACTAATGAAAAACTGTTTTTT. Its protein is CASSGGATNEKLFF.

The CDR3 sequence: CASSLTGGPGETQYF. The CDR3 bases are TGTGCCAGCAGCTTAACGGGAGGGCCGGGGGAGACCCAGTACTTC. The chain has TRBV11-2 and TRBJ2-5; TRBD2 agrees at 8 bases. In germline, CDR1 is SGHAT, CDR2 FQNNGV. V shed 2 bases and J 5 bases; nucleotides not matched to a gene: 7. The CDR3 is 15 residues long.

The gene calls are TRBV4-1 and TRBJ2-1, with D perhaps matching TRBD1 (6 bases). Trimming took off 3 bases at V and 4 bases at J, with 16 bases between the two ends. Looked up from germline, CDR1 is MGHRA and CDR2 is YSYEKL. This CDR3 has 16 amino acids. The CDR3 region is CASSQFFGTQYNEQFF. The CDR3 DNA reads TGCGCCAGCAGCCAGTTTTTTGGGACACAGTACAATGAGCAGTTCTTC.

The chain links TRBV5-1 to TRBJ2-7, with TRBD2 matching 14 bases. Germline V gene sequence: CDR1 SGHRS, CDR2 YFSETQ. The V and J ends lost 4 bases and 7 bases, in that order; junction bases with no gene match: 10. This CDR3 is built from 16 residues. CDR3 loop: CASSPEGLAGVGEQYF. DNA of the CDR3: TGCGCCAGCAGCCCCGAGGGACTAGCGGGAGTCGGTGAGCAGTACTTC.

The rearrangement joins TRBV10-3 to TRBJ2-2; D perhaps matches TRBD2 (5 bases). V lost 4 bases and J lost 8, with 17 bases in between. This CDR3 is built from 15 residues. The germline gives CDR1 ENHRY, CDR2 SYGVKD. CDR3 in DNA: TGTGCCATCAGTGCAGCAAGGAACCCGGGGGGGGAGCTGTTTTTT. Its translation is CAISAARNPGGELFF.

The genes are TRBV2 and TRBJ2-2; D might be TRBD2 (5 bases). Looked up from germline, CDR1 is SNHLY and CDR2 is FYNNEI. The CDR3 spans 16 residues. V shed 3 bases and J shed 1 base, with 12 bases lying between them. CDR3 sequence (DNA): TGTGCCAGCAGTGATGAGGGAGTAGGGAACACCGGGGAGCTGTTTTTT. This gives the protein CASSDEGVGNTGELFF.